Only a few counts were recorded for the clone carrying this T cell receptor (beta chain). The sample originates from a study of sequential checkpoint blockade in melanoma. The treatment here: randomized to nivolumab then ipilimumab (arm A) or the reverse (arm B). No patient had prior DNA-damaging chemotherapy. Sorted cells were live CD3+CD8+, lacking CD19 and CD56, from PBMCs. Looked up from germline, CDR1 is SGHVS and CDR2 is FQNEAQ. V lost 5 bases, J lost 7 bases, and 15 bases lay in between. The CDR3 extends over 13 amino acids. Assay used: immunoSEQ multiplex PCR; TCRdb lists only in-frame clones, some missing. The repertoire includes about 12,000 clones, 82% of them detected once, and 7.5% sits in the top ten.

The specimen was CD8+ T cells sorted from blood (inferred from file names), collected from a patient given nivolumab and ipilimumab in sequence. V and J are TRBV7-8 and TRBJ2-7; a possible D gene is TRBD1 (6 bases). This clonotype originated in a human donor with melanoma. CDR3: CASSINRVLEQYF. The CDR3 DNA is TGTGCCAGCAGCATAAACAGGGTTTTGGAGCAGTACTTC.